This T cell receptor (beta chain) is from a study of control samples from healthy donors and cancer patients (TCRdb year 2020). Library method: the immunoSEQ multiplex PCR assay. The source is immuneACCESS, and TCRdb retained only in-frame sequences with V and J called. Part of the clones is not carried over; for the studies checked, unresolved V genes explain less than half of this, and the remainder is unexplained. This sample is represented by roughly 120,000 clones; around 89% of them were singletons. Approximately 39% of the sample belongs to the ten largest clones. Worth noting for this clone: No antigen is known for it. Base-call qualities are not available, and no considerably larger clone is one nucleotide away.

The germline V gene provides CDR1 MNHEY and CDR2 SVGEGT. V and J are truncated by 1 base and 9 bases respectively, leaving an intervening sequence of 7 bases. From cysteine to phenylalanine, the CDR3 is 12 amino acids long. The entry retains the CDR3 DNA only, 36 bases that are in frame from base 1. Sequencing input: blood. The chain links TRBV6-2 or TRBV6-3 with TRBJ2-1; the D gene cannot be resolved reliably. The sequence derives from a man in his fifties or sixties in good health. The CDR3 region: CASSYLGTEQFF. The bases read TGTGCCAGCAGTTACTTGGGAACTGAGCAGTTCTTC.